This T cell receptor (beta chain) was retrieved from a study of shared clonotypes between healthy human individuals. Study at large: Donor ages ranged 18 to 49 years: a couple of women, a few men. Donors had three CD4 naive, three CD4 memory, two CD8 naive and one CD8 memory plate apiece. Study conclusions and caveats: Expectations were that clonotype sharing among donors would be affected by sequencing depth. Clonotypes not shared had lower generation probabilities than those common to all four donors.

Concerning this clone itself: Its antigen is undetermined. Distinct nucleotide sequences in the sample also encode this CDR3.

This table comes from immunoSEQ multiplex PCR, and its TCRdb copy is limited to in-frame clones, with some not included. Found here are millions of clones, approximately 95% of them singletons; the top ten hold 0.39%. The germline V gene has CDR1 SGHRS and CDR2 YFSETQ. There are 15 residues in the CDR3. Deletions cut 0 bases from V and 2 bases from J, with 9 bases between. The clonotype originates from a man younger than 35 in good health. Some clones in this sample may be carry-over from other donors' samples. V usage is TRBV5-1 and J usage is TRBJ1-3, with a possible D match to TRBD1 (6 bases). The sequenced sample consisted of naive CD4+ T cells from PBMCs. The subset here: CD45RA+ positively selected. The CDR3 DNA sequence: TGCGCCAGCAGCTTGGTTCCAGGGGCTGGAAACACCATATATTTT. Amino acid sequence: CASSLVPGAGNTIYF.